These 4 T cell receptor beta chains originate from one sample sequenced in a study of blood T cells in healthy people across ages. Sample-barcoded 5' priming and a J-beta primer mix drove a second PCR of about 6 to 12 cycles. TCRdb reprocessed the 5' RACE reads with MiXCR, giving one entry per CDR3 protein. Of about 560,000 distinct CDR3 sequences listed, about 29% are singletons. The same specimen was also included in a second study, on T cells of mothers and their children.

Material: blood. The receptor set was obtained from a boy between 2 and 10 years old in good health.

The rearrangement uses TRBV2 and TRBJ2-3; TRBD2 agrees at 9 bases. The ends lost 2 bases at V and 0 bases at J; junction bases unmatched: 6. This CDR3 comprises 17 residues. In germline, CDR1 is SNHLY, CDR2 FYNNEI. Here the CDR3 reads CASSEYSLAGSTDTQYF. The DNA of the CDR3 is TGTGCCAGCAGTGAATACTCCCTAGCGGGGAGCACAGATACGCAGTATTTT.

The chain combines TRBV12-3 or TRBV12-4 with TRBJ2-2; D might be TRBD2 (5 bases). Deletions cut 3 bases from V and 5 bases from J, with 10 bases between. The CDR3 runs 14 residues. The CDR3, as DNA: TGTGCCAGCAGTTTTGGTCCGGGGACCGGGGAGCTGTTTTTT. Protein product: CASSFGPGTGELFF.

The gene calls are TRBV5-1 and TRBJ2-7; either TRBD1 or TRBD2 may fit D (5 bases each). With 0 bases removed from V and 1 base from J, the gap between germline ends came to 11 bases. CDR1 SGHRS and CDR2 YFSETQ come from the germline V gene. The CDR3 runs 15 residues. CDR3 in DNA: TGCGCCAGCAGCTTGGGGGGGACGAGGTCCTACGAGCAGTACTTC. Protein product: CASSLGGTRSYEQYF.

This rearrangement joins TRBV3-1 to TRBJ2-5; D gene uncertain. There are 18 residues in the CDR3. The germline V gene has CDR1 LGHDT and CDR2 YNNKEL (reference sequence). V gave up 0 bases and J gave up 5 bases, with 22 bases separating them. CDR3 loop: CASSQDRGKWPEGETQYF. Here the CDR3 DNA reads TGTGCCAGCAGCCAAGATCGCGGCAAGTGGCCCGAAGGGGAGACCCAGTACTTC.